Only a few counts were recorded for the clone carrying this T cell receptor beta chain. Germline lookup yields CDR1 LNHNV and CDR2 YYDKDF (reference sequence). Trimming took 1 base from V and 0 from J, leaving 9 bases between them. The CDR3 has 16 residues. Via MiXCR, TCRdb re-called the RT-PCR reads, giving one row per CDR3 protein. The sample shows over 800,000 distinct CDR3 sequences, around 20% of them seen only once. The data originate from a study of response to subunit inactivated influenza vaccine. The chain is built from TRBV15 and TRBJ2-2; D ambiguous. The source was PBMCs from blood, collected approximately 5 days after vaccination. This TCR was recovered from a man between 45 and 60 years old who received an inactivated influenza vaccine. Here the CDR3 DNA reads TGTGCCACCAGCAGAGGTCCGTTCGCGAACACCGGGGAGCTGTTTTTT. This encodes CATSRGPFANTGELFF.